This is a list of T cell receptor beta chains from one sample in a study of T cell responses to AZD1222 COVID-19 vaccine. Libraries were prepared by immunoSEQ multiplex PCR; TCRdb keeps only in-frame clonotypes and omits some of them. The top ten hold roughly 6.3% of the sample, which has 100,000 or so clones, about 86% seen once. The sequenced sample was peripheral blood, obtained on day 0 of AZD1222 vaccination. The receptors were gathered from an adult in good health. CDR3s include the opening cysteine and the closing phenylalanine or tryptophan. The listing skips clone size in some rows; elsewhere it reads once, few, many or a size class.

J gene: TRBJ1-1
clone size: -
V gene: TRBV5-1
CDR3 protein: CASSPRTGNTEAFF

J gene: TRBJ1-3
clone size: -
V gene: TRBV15
CDR3 protein: CATSRDDKGGSGNTIYF

J gene: TRBJ2-7
clone size: -
V gene: TRBV7-2
CDR3 protein: CASSLGLAGTYEQYF

J gene: TRBJ2-3
clone size: -
V gene: TRBV6-1
CDR3 protein: CASSVASGGPVRTDTQYF

J gene: TRBJ2-1
clone size: -
V gene: TRBV7-9
CDR3 protein: CASSPRTGGLRNEQFF

J gene: TRBJ2-7
clone size: -
V gene: TRBV7-2
CDR3 protein: CASSLDRPYEQYF

J gene: TRBJ2-5
clone size: -
V gene: TRBV5-1
CDR3 protein: CASSITKGAQETQYF

J gene: TRBJ1-5
clone size: -
V gene: TRBV6-2/TRBV6-3
CDR3 protein: CASSNYGQLNQPQHF

J gene: TRBJ2-6
clone size: -
V gene: TRBV30
CDR3 protein: CAWHRDRGRTGANVLTF

J gene: TRBJ2-3
clone size: -
V gene: TRBV5-1
CDR3 protein: CASSVGGGTDTQYF

J gene: TRBJ2-7
clone size: once
V gene: TRBV4-1
CDR3 protein: CASSQDDYPMRYEQYF

J gene: TRBJ1-5
clone size: -
V gene: TRBV7-9
CDR3 protein: CASSLGQRNQPQHF

J gene: TRBJ1-5
clone size: -
V gene: TRBV6-5
CDR3 protein: CASSAQGQRNQPQHF

J gene: TRBJ2-3
clone size: once
V gene: TRBV10-3
CDR3 protein: CAISRASGGTQYF

J gene: TRBJ2-6
clone size: -
V gene: TRBV11-2
CDR3 protein: CASSFGGGSGANVLTF

J gene: TRBJ1-2
clone size: -
V gene: TRBV2
CDR3 protein: CASSSGPPFGYTF

J gene: TRBJ1-1
clone size: once
V gene: TRBV6-5
CDR3 protein: CASSKSGTEAFF

J gene: TRBJ2-3
clone size: -
V gene: TRBV11-3
CDR3 protein: CASSSGTQSTDTQYF

J gene: TRBJ1-4
clone size: -
V gene: TRBV29-1
CDR3 protein: CSCREANEKLFF

J gene: TRBJ1-2
clone size: -
V gene: TRBV30
CDR3 protein: CAWSPDSTNYGYTF

J gene: TRBJ2-1
clone size: -
V gene: TRBV18
CDR3 protein: CASSPPGREIYNEQFF

J gene: TRBJ1-2
clone size: -
V gene: TRBV6-5
CDR3 protein: CASSHPRDYGYTF

J gene: TRBJ2-7
clone size: -
V gene: TRBV7-9
CDR3 protein: CASRLGLQGDVGRAYEQYF

J gene: TRBJ1-6
clone size: -
V gene: TRBV7-2
CDR3 protein: CASSRTGSSYNSPLHF

J gene: TRBJ1-3
clone size: -
V gene: TRBV13
CDR3 protein: CASSSQGNTIYF

J gene: TRBJ1-6
clone size: -
V gene: TRBV25-1
CDR3 protein: CASSDPGQGISPLHF

J gene: TRBJ2-2
clone size: once
V gene: TRBV11-3
CDR3 protein: CASSLRPTGELFF

J gene: TRBJ2-3
clone size: -
V gene: TRBV6-5
CDR3 protein: CASRQRGNTDTQYF

J gene: TRBJ1-4
clone size: -
V gene: TRBV5-1
CDR3 protein: CASSLRTDNEKLFF

J gene: TRBJ1-2
clone size: -
V gene: TRBV10-2
CDR3 protein: CASSEWAGGSYGYTF

J gene: TRBJ1-3
clone size: -
V gene: TRBV4-3
CDR3 protein: CASSQALTGLRNTIYF

J gene: TRBJ2-1
clone size: -
V gene: TRBV24-1
CDR3 protein: CATSDSGQYNEQFF

J gene: TRBJ2-5
clone size: few
V gene: TRBV10-3
CDR3 protein: CAISENEGGGETQYF

J gene: TRBJ2-7
clone size: -
V gene: TRBV7-8
CDR3 protein: CASSWTDYEQYF

J gene: TRBJ1-2
clone size: -
V gene: TRBV11-2
CDR3 protein: CASSFGIQNYGYTF

J gene: TRBJ1-6
clone size: -
V gene: TRBV6-5
CDR3 protein: CASSPEGLSPLHF

J gene: TRBJ1-5
clone size: -
V gene: TRBV6-5
CDR3 protein: CASSTGRVNQPQHF

J gene: TRBJ1-2
clone size: -
V gene: TRBV18
CDR3 protein: CASSPGQDYGYTF

J gene: TRBJ1-5
clone size: -
V gene: TRBV27
CDR3 protein: CATKSHEGQGNQPQHF

J gene: TRBJ2-3
clone size: -
V gene: TRBV4-3
CDR3 protein: CASSQVAGVGTDTQYF

J gene: TRBJ1-1
clone size: -
V gene: TRBV27
CDR3 protein: CASSLGRTNTEAFF

J gene: TRBJ2-7
clone size: -
V gene: TRBV6-1
CDR3 protein: CASSEARYEQYF

J gene: TRBJ2-1
clone size: -
V gene: TRBV5-8
CDR3 protein: CASSYGHGGGSYNEQFF

J gene: TRBJ2-3
clone size: -
V gene: TRBV4-3
CDR3 protein: CASSQWGSSTDTQYF

J gene: TRBJ1-1
clone size: -
V gene: TRBV27
CDR3 protein: CASSWTPNTEAFF